Described below is a single TCR beta chain sequence and its context. The DNA ends 3 residues before the CDR3 does, and the rest of the CDR3 is filled in from the germline J gene. TCRdb's copy holds only in-frame clones and misses some; the assay was immunoSEQ multiplex PCR. This sample contains 40,000 to 55,000 clones. The sample is drawn from a study of T cells in women clearing cervical HPV infection. Per germline, CDR1 SNHLY and CDR2 FYNNEI. Trimming at V came to 7 bases and at J to 2 bases, leaving 6 bases not matched to a gene. The CDR3 has 14 residues. The chain carries TRBV2 and TRBJ2-3, with TRBD2 matching 7 bases. Material for sequencing was blood buffy coat. This TCR was recovered from a woman between 18 and 69 years old with a cervical HPV16 infection that either progressed to CIN3+ or cleared (not recorded which). The CDR3 sequence: CASTGLVVTDTQYF. The sequenced part of the CDR3 DNA is TGTGCCAGCACAGGACTAGTGGTCACAGATACG.